This T cell receptor (beta chain) was retrieved from a study of graft-versus-host responses after intestinal transplantation. Trimming cost V 6 bases and J 5 bases, with 15 bases left between them. The CDR3 has 14 amino acids. Per the germline V gene, CDR1 is SNHLY and CDR2 is FYNNEI. Processing of graft tissue released intraepithelial and lamina propria lymphocytes. Assay used: immunoSEQ multiplex PCR; TCRdb lists only in-frame clones, some missing. This sample has approximately 6,200 clones, with approximately 83% found just once. The sample here was ileum tissue, taken approximately 320 days after intestinal transplant. V usage is TRBV2 and J usage is TRBJ2-3, with D possibly TRBD1 on 5 matching bases. This TCR derives from a human patient who received an intestinal transplant, so some T cells may come from the graft donor. The CDR3 nucleotides are TGTGCCAGCAGGATCCAGGGCAGAGGAGATACGCAGTATTTT. This codes for CASRIQGRGDTQYF.